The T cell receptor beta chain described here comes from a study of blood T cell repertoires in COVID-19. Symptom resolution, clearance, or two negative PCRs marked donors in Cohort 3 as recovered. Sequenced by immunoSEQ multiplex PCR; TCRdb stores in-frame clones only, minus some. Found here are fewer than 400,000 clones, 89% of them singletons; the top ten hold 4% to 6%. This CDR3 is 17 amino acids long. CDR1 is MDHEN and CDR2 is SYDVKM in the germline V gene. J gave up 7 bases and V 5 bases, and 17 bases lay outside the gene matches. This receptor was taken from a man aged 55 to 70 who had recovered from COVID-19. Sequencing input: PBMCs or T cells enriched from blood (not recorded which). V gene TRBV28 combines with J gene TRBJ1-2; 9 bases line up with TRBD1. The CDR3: CASSPPPGTGHEAGYTF. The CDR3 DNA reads TGTGCCAGCAGTCCGCCCCCAGGGACAGGGCATGAGGCTGGCTACACCTTC.